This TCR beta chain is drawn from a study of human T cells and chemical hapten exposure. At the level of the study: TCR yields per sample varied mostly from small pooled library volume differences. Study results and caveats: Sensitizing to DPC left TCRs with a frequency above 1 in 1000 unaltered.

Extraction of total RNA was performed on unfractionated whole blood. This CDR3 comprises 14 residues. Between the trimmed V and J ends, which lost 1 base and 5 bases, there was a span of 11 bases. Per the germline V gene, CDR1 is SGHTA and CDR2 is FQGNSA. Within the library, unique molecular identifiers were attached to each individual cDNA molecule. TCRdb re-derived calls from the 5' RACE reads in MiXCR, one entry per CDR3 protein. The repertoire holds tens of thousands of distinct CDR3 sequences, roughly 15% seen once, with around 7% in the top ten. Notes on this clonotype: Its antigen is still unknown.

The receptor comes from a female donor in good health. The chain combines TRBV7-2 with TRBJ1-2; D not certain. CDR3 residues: CASSLGAAPYGYTF. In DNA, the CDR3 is TGTGCCAGCAGCTTAGGGGCAGCCCCTTATGGCTACACCTTC.